Listed here are 23 T cell receptor beta chains from one sample, sequenced in a study of T cell responses to AZD1222 COVID-19 vaccine. Data came from immunoSEQ multiplex PCR; TCRdb stores just in-frame clones and leaves some out. The sample has 110,000 to 150,000 clones; more than 85% are singletons. The material sequenced was peripheral blood, taken on day 0 of AZD1222 vaccination. These receptors came from an adult in good health.

The chain employs TRBV4-1 and TRBJ1-6; D gene unclear. The CDR3 is made up of 16 amino acids. Trimming took 4 bases from V and 4 from J, leaving 14 bases between them. Germline values: CDR1 MGHRA, CDR2 YSYEKL. The CDR3 DNA follows: TGCGCCAGCAGCCTTCACCGGGCCCTGTATAATTCACCCCTCCACTTT. Its protein product is CASSLHRALYNSPLHF.

V and J are TRBV19 and TRBJ1-2; D ambiguous. The CDR3 contains 15 residues. V lost 5 bases and J lost 1, with 14 bases in between. Germline V gene lookup returns CDR1 LNHDA and CDR2 SQIVND (reference sequence). The CDR3 DNA follows: TGTGCCAGTAGTGGAGAGGCACTGGATAACTATGGCTACACCTTC. Residues: CASSGEALDNYGYTF.

In this sample, this clone turned up once. The chain links TRBV11-2 to TRBJ1-1; D perhaps matches TRBD1 (5 bases). CDR1 and CDR2 from the germline V gene are SGHAT and FQNNGV. With 5 bases removed from V and 5 bases from J, the gap between germline ends came to 18 bases. This CDR3 has 15 amino acids. The CDR3 spells CASSRQKRGNTEAFF. CDR3 sequence (DNA): TGTGCCAGCAGCAGACAGAAAAGGGGTAATACTGAAGCTTTCTTT.

V gene TRBV29-1 combines with J gene TRBJ1-2; possible D gene TRBD1, 5 bases. Trimming removed 5 bases at V and 5 bases at J, with 12 bases between. This CDR3 is built from 12 residues. The germline V gene has CDR1 SQVTM and CDR2 ANQGSEA. This CDR3 reads CSVIYRPYGYTF. CDR3 nucleotide sequence: TGCAGCGTTATTTACAGGCCGTATGGCTACACCTTC.

The chain uses TRBV3-1 (or the pseudogene TRBV3-2) and TRBJ1-2; D uncertain. V was cut by 5 bases and J by 3 bases, with 4 bases left in between. CDR1 is LGHDT, CDR2 YNNKEL, per germline (reference sequence). This CDR3 is built from 11 residues. The CDR3 region is CASSYYYGYTF. CDR3 sequence (DNA): TGTGCCAGCAGCTACTACTATGGCTACACCTTC.

The chain has TRBV28 and TRBJ1-1; TRBD1 is a possible D gene (5 bases). This CDR3 is built from 13 residues. The germline V gene has CDR1 MDHEN and CDR2 SYDVKM. Trimming stripped 7 bases from V and 1 base from J, with 10 bases between. CDR3 sequence (DNA): TGTGCCAGCACGCCGACAGCGAACACTGAAGCTTTCTTT. It is translated as CASTPTANTEAFF.

This chain links TRBV28 with TRBJ1-4, with a tentative D call TRBD1 (5 bases). The CDR3 length is 19 residues. CDR1 is MDHEN, CDR2 SYDVKM, per germline. Deletions cut 4 bases from V and 0 bases from J, with 21 bases between. The CDR3, as DNA: TGTGCCAGCAGTTCCCCGTTTTCGCAGGGCGGACCAACTAATGAAAAACTGTTTTTT. It is translated as CASSSPFSQGGPTNEKLFF.

J is TRBJ1-5 and V is TRBV7-8; 7 nucleotides match TRBD1. The CDR3 contains 14 residues. V was clipped by 11 bases and J by 4 bases; unmatched bases: 11. CDR1 is SGHVS and CDR2 is FQNEAQ in the germline V gene. CDR3 DNA sequence: TGTGCCTCAAGTACAGGGGTTCGGAATCAGCCCCAGCATTTT. It is translated as CASSTGVRNQPQHF. The complete variable domain, with remaining parts taken from reference TRBV7-8 and TRBJ1-5, reads GAGVSQSPRYKVAKRGQDVALRCDPISGHVSLFWYQQALGQGPEFLTYFQNEAQLDKSGLPSDRFFAERPEGSVSTLKIQRTQQEDSAVYLCASSTGVRNQPQHFGDGTRLSIL.

The rearrangement uses TRBV7-9 and TRBJ2-2; a weak D match, TRBD1 (5 bases). CDR3 size: 12 residues. V was pared by 5 bases and J by 6 bases, with 7 bases between. The germline V gene encodes CDR1 SEHNR and CDR2 FQNEAQ (reference sequence). The CDR3 loop reads CASSQGAGELFF. The DNA of the CDR3 is TGTGCCAGCAGCCAAGGGGCCGGGGAGCTGTTTTTT.

The CDR3 region has the DNA TGTGCCAGCAGCCGGATTGAAAAACTGTTTTTT. Its translation is CASSRIEKLFF. The V call is TRBV5-5, the J call TRBJ1-4; D unclear. The CDR3 runs 11 residues. Between the trimmed V and J ends, which lost 4 bases and 7 bases, there was a span of 5 bases. CDR1 is SGHKS and CDR2 is YYEKEE in the germline V gene (reference sequence).

This rearrangement joins TRBV28 to TRBJ1-2; D not resolved. Trimming left V 6 bases short and J 2 bases short, with 13 bases between. The CDR3 has 14 amino acids. From germline, CDR1 is MDHEN and CDR2 SYDVKM. This chain's CDR3 is CASRPPPGNYGYTF. The CDR3, as DNA: TGTGCCAGCAGACCACCCCCTGGAAACTATGGCTACACCTTC.

The V and J genes are TRBV2 and TRBJ1-5; 12 bases agree with TRBD1. CDR3 length equals 15 residues. Germline CDR1 reads SNHLY; CDR2 reads FYNNEI. Trimming at V came to 3 bases and at J to 6 bases, leaving 3 bases not matched to a gene. The CDR3 sequence: CASSEGQGAGQPQHF. The CDR3 DNA follows: TGTGCCAGCAGTGAGGGACAGGGGGCTGGTCAGCCCCAGCATTTT.

CDR3 sequence reads: CASRRLAGAYEQYF. The CDR3 DNA is TGTGCCAGCAGAAGACTAGCGGGGGCCTACGAGCAGTACTTC. The rearrangement uses TRBV2 and TRBJ2-7; 12 nucleotides agree with TRBD2. V lost 6 bases to trimming and J lost 2 bases; unmatched junction nucleotides: 2. The CDR3 has 14 amino acids. Germline V gene lookup returns CDR1 SNHLY and CDR2 FYNNEI.

This CDR3 reads CASSSYRGETQYF. The CDR3 DNA sequence: TGTGCCAGCAGCAGTTACAGGGGGGAGACCCAGTACTTC. V usage is TRBV7-9 and J usage is TRBJ2-5, with 8 bases identical to TRBD1. This CDR3 is built from 13 residues. J gave up 5 bases and V 5 bases, and 4 bases lay outside the gene matches. Germline CDR1 SEHNR, CDR2 FQNEAQ (reference sequence).

The chain uses TRBV3-1 (or the pseudogene TRBV3-2) and TRBJ1-1; D uncertain. The CDR3 contains 15 residues. V gave up 0 bases and J gave up 5 bases, with 13 bases separating them. Looked up from germline, CDR1 is LGHDT and CDR2 is YNNKEL (reference sequence). CDR3 coding DNA: TGTGCCAGCAGCCAAGATCCCGGTGGGAGGACTGAAGCTTTCTTT. Encoded protein: CASSQDPGGRTEAFF.

This clone appeared once. The chain is built from TRBV19 and TRBJ1-2; D perhaps matches TRBD1 (6 bases). The CDR3 covers 14 residues. V was clipped by 6 bases and J by 5 bases, with 16 bases between them. Per germline, CDR1 LNHDA and CDR2 SQIVND (reference sequence). The CDR3 sequence is CASRPDSGNYGYTF. For the CDR3, the DNA is TGTGCCAGTAGACCGGACAGCGGCAATTATGGCTACACCTTC.

This sequence joins TRBV11-3 and TRBJ2-1; D is uncertain. Trimming took off 2 bases at V and 7 bases at J, with 3 bases between the two ends. CDR3 length: 11 residues. Germline V gives CDR1 SGHNT, CDR2 YENEEA. The CDR3 DNA is TGTGCCAGCAGCTTATTTAATGAGCAGTTCTTC. This translates into CASSLFNEQFF.

This chain links TRBV11-3 with TRBJ2-1; 7 bases map to TRBD1. The CDR3 has 15 residues. Trimming removed 5 bases from V and 5 bases from J; junction bases left unmatched: 9. Germline assignment: CDR1 SGHNT and CDR2 YENEEA. CDR3 sequence: CASSLSRDSNNEQFF. DNA of the CDR3: TGTGCCAGCAGCCTGTCCCGGGACAGTAACAATGAGCAGTTCTTC.

The gene calls are TRBV9 and TRBJ1-1, with no clear D. Germline V CDR1 and CDR2: SGDLS, YYNGEE. Between the trimmed V and J ends, which lost 4 bases and 4 bases, there was a span of 17 bases. CDR3 length: 15 amino acids. CDR3 amino acids: CASSQLGSRITEAFF. DNA for the CDR3: TGTGCCAGCAGCCAACTTGGGAGCCGGATCACTGAAGCTTTCTTT.

The CDR3 protein is CASSFTSGGPDEQFF. In DNA, the CDR3 is TGTGCCAGCAGCTTCACTAGCGGGGGGCCCGATGAGCAGTTCTTC. The genes are TRBV13 and TRBJ2-1; 12 bases align to TRBD2. Trimming took 3 bases from V and 8 from J; bases not matched to a gene: 5. CDR3 length equals 15 residues. The V gene's germline CDR1 is PRHDT and CDR2 FYEKMQ (reference sequence).

This clone was counted a single time. V is TRBV6-1 and J is TRBJ1-1; D unresolved. The CDR3 consists of 16 residues. V was pared by 2 bases and J by 3 bases, with 16 bases between. Germline CDR1 MNHNS, CDR2 SASEGT. The CDR3 coding sequence is TGTGCCAGCAGTGAAAACCCCCTGGGCCCTTACACTGAAGCTTTCTTT. It encodes CASSENPLGPYTEAFF.

The chain carries TRBV12-5 and TRBJ1-6; D gene unclear. The CDR3 is 12 amino acids. CDR1 LGHNT and CDR2 FRNRAP come from the germline V gene. V lost 5 bases and J lost 7, with 6 bases in between. This CDR3 is CASGRNNSPLHF. As DNA, the CDR3 is TGTGCTAGTGGTCGGAACAATTCACCCCTCCACTTT.

The chain joins TRBV28 to TRBJ2-5; no definite D call. This CDR3 has 13 residues. Trimming removed 2 bases at V and 2 bases at J, with 6 bases between. Germline lookup yields CDR1 MDHEN and CDR2 SYDVKM. CDR3 in DNA: TGTGCCAGCAGTTTACTCCCACAAGAGACCCAGTACTTC. This translates into CASSLLPQETQYF.